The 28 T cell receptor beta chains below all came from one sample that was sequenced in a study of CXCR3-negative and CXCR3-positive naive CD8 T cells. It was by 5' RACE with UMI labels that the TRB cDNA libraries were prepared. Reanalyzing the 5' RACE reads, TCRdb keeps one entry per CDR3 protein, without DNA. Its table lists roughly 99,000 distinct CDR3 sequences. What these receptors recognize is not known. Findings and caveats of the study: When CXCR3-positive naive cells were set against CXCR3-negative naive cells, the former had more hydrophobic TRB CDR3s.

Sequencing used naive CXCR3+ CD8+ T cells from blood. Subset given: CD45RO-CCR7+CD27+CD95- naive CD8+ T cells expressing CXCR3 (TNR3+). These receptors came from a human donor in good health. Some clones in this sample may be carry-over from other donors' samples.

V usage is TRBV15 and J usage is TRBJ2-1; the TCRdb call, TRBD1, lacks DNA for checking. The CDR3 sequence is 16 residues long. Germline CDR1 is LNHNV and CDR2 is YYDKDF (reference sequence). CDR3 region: CATSDGDKGTYNEQFF.

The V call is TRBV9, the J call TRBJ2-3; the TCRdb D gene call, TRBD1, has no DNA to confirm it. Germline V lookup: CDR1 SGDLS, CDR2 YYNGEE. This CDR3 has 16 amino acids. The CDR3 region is CASSVQWDTHTDTQYF.

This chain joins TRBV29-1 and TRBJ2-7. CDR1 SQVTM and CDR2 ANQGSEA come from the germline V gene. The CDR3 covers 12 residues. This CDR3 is CSVVSETYEQYF.

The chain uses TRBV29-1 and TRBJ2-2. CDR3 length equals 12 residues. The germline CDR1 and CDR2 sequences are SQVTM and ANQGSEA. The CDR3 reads CSVERVTGELFF.

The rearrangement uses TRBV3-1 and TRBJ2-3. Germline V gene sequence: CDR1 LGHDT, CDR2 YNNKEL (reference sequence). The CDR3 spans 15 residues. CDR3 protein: CASSQALGYQDTQYF.

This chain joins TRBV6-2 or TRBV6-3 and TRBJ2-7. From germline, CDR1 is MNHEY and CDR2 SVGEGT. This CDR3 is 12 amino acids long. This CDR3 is CASSYSLYEQYF.

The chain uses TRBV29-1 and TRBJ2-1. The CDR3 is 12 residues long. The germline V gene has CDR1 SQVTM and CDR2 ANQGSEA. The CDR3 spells CSVERQPNEQFF.

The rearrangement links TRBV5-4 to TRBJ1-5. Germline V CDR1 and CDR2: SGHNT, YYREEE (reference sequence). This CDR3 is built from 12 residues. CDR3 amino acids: CASSLDRQPQHF.

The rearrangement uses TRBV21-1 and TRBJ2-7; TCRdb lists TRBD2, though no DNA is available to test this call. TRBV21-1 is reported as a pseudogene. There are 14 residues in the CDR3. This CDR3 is CASMVERGFYEQYF.

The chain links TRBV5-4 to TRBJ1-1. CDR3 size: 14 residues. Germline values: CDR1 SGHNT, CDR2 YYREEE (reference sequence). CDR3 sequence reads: CASSLAGFATEAFF.

The CDR3 is CASSESSGGYNEQFF. This chain uses TRBV2 with TRBJ2-1; lacking DNA, the TRBD2 call made by TCRdb goes unchecked. This CDR3 region has 15 residues. Per germline, CDR1 SNHLY and CDR2 FYNNEI.

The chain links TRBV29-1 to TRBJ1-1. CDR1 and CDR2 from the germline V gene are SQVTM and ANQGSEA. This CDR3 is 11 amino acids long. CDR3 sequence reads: CSVAFYTEAFF.

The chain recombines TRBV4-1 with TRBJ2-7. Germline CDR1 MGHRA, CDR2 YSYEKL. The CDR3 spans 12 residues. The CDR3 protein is CASSHDDYEQYF.

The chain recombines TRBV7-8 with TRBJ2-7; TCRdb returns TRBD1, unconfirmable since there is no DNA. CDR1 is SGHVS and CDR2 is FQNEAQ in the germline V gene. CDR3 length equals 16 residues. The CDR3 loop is CAGREGPGKSSYEQYF.

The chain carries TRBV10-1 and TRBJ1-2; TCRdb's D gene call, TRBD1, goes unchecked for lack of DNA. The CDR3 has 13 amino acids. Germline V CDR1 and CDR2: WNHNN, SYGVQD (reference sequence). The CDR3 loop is CASSEWQGRGYTF.

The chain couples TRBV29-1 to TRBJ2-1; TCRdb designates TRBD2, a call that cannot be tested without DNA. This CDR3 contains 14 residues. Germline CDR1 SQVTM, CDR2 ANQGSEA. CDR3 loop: CSVSGGAAYNEQFF.

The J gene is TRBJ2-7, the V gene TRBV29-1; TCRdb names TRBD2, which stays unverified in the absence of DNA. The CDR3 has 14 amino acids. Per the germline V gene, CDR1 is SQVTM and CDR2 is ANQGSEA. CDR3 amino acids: CSVAGTSAFCEQYF.

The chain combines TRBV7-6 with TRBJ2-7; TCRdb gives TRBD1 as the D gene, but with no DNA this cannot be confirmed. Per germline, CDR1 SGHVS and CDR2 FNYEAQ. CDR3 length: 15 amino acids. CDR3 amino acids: CASSLAPGTGVEQYF.

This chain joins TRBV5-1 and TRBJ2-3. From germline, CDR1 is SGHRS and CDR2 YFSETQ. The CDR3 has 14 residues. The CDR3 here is CASSAGLAGDTQYF.

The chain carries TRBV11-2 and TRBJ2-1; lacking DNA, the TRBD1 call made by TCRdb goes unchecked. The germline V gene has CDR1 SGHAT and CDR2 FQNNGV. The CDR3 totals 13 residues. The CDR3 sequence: CASSPGRLNEQFF.

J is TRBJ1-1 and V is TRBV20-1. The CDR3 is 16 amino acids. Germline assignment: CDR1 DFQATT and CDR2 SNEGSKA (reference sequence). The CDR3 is CSARDLRYQMNTEAFF.

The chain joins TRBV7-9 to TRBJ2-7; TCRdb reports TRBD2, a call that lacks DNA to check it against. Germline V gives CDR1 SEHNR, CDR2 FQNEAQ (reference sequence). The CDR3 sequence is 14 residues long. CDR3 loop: CASASSGTSYEQYF.

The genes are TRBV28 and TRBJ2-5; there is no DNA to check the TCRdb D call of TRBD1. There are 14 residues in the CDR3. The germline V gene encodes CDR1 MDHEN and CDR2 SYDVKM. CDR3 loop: CASSLIQGGETQYF.

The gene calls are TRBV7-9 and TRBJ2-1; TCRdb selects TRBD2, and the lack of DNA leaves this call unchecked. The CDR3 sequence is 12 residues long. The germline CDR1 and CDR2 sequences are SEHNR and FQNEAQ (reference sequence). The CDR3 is CASSGTSDEQFF.

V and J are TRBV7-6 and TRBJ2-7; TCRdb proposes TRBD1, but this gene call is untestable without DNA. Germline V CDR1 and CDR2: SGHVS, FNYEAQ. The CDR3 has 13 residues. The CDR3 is CASSTGITYEQYF. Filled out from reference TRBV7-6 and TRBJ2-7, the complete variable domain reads GAGVSQSPRYKVTKRGQDVALRCDPISGHVSLYWYRQALGQGPEFLTYFNYEAQQDKSGLPNDRFSAERPEGSISTLTIQRTEQRDSAMYRCASSTGITYEQYFGPGTRLTVT.

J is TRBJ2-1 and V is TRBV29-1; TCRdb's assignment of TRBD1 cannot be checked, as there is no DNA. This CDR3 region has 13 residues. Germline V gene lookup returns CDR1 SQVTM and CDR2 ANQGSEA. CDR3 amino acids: CSVMTGLYNEQFF.

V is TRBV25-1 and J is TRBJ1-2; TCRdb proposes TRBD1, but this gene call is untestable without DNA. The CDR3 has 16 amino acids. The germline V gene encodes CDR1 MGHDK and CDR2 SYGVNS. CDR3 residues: CASSESLEGGLYGYTF.

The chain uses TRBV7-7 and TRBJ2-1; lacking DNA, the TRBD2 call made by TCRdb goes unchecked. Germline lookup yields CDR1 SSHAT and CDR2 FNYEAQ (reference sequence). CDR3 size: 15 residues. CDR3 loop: CASSYSSGGAYEQFF.